This T cell receptor (beta chain) was found in a study of blood T cell repertoires in COVID-19. For the study at large: COVID-19 samples collected from the United States, Italy and Spain covered acute and convalescent phases. Sources were T cells, B-cell-depleted T cells, or PBMCs; the material itself was cDNA or gDNA.

Sequencing used immunoSEQ multiplex PCR; TCRdb keeps in-frame clones, though not all of them. Among tens of thousands of clones listed, roughly 78% were seen once. This clone has only a few counts. The CDR3 loop spans 15 amino acids. Trimming stripped 3 bases from V and 6 bases from J, with 17 bases between. Germline lookup yields CDR1 LNHDA and CDR2 SQIVND (reference sequence). The chain couples TRBV19 to TRBJ1-1; D gene uncertain. Sequences were obtained from peripheral blood. The sequence was obtained from a human donor in a cohort sampled during active COVID-19. The CDR3: CASSIDSRSSSEAFF. The CDR3 bases are TGTGCCAGTAGTATCGACTCTCGTAGCTCATCTGAAGCTTTCTTT.